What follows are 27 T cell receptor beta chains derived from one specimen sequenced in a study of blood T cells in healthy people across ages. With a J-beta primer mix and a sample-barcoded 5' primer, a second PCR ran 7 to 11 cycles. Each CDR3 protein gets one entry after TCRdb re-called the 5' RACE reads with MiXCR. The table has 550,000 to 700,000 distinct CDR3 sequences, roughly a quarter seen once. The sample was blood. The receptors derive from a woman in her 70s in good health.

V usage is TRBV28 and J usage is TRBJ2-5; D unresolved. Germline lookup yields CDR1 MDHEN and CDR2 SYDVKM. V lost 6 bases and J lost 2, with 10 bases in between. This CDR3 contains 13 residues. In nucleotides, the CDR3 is TGTGCCAGCAGAAGGACCCTACAAGAGACCCAGTACTTC. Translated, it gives CASRRTLQETQYF.

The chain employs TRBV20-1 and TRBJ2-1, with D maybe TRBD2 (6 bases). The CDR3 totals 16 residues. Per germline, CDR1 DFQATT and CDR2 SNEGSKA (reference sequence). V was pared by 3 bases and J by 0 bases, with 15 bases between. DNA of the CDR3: TGCAGTGCTAGGGCTCACCAGGGACTCTCCTACAATGAGCAGTTCTTC. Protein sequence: CSARAHQGLSYNEQFF.

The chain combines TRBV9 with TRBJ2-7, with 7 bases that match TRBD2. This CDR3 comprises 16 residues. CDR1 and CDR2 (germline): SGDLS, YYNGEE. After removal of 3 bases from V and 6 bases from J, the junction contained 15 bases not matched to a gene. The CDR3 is CASSAGGGKKFREQYF. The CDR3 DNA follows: TGTGCCAGCAGCGCGGGGGGAGGCAAGAAGTTTCGCGAGCAGTACTTC. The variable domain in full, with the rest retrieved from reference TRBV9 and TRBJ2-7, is DSGVTQTPKHLITATGQRVTLRCSPRSGDLSVYWYQQSLDQGLQFLIQYYNGEERAKGNILERFSAQQFPDLHSELNLSSLELGDSALYFCASSAGGGKKFREQYFGPGTRLTVT.

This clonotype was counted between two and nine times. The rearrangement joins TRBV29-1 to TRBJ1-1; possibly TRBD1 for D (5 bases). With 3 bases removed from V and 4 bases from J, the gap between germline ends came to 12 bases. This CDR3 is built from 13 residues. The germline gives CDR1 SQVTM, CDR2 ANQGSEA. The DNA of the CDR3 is TGCAGCGTTGAGAGTATGGGGGGCACTGAAGCTTTCTTT. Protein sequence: CSVESMGGTEAFF.

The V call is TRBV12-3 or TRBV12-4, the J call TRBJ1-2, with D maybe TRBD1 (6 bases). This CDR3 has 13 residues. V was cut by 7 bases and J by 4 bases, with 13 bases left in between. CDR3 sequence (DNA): TGTGCCAGCAAAACGGGAGGGGGCTATGGCTACACCTTC. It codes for CASKTGGGYGYTF.

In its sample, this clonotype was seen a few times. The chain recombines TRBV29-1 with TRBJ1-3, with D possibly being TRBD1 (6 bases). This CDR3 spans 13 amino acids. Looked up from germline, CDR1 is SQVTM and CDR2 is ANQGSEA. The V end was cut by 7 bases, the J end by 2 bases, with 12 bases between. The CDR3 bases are TGCAGCGCTGAGAGGGGGACTGGAAACACCATATATTTT. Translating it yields CSAERGTGNTIYF.

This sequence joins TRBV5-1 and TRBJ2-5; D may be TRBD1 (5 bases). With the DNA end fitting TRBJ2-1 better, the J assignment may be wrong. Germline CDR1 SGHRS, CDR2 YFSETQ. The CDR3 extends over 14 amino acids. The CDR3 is CASSPEIPGNEQFF. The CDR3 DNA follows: TGCGCCAGCAGCCCGGAAATCCCAGGGAATGAGCAGTTCTTC.

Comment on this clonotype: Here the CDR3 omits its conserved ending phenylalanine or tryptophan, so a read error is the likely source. CDR3 region: CASSLTIGQLNTGELFL. In DNA form, the CDR3 reads TGCGCCAGCAGCCTTACGATCGGACAGCTGAACACCGGGGAGCTGTTTCTT. This rearrangement joins TRBV4-3 to TRBJ2-2; TRBD1 might be the D (6 bases). V was clipped by 4 bases and J by 1 base, with 16 bases between them. This CDR3 has 17 residues. CDR1 and CDR2 from the germline V gene are LGHNA and YSLEER.

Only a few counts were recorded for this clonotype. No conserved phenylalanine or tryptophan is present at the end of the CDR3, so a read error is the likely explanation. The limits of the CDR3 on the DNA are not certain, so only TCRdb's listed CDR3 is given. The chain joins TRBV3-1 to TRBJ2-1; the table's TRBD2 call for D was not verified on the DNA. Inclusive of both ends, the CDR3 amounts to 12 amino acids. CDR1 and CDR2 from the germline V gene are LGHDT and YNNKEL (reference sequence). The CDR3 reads CASSRGLAGLII.

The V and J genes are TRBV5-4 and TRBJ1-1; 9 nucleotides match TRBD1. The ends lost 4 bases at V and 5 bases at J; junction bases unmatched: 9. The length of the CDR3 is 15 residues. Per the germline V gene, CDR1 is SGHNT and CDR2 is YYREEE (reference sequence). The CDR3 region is CASSGRTGVNTEAFF. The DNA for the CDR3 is TGTGCCAGCAGCGGACGGACAGGGGTAAATACTGAAGCTTTCTTT.

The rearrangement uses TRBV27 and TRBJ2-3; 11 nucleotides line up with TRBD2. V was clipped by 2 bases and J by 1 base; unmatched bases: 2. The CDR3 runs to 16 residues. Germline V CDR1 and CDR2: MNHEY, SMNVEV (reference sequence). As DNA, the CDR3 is TGTGCCAGCAGTTTAGAGGGACTAGCGGGCACAGATACGCAGTATTTT. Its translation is CASSLEGLAGTDTQYF.

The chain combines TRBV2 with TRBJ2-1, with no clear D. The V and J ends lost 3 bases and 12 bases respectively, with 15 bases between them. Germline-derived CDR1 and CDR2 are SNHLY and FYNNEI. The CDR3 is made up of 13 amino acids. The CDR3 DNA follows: TGTGCCAGCAGTGAGTTGGCAGGTGGTGGGCAGTTCTTC. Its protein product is CASSELAGGGQFF.

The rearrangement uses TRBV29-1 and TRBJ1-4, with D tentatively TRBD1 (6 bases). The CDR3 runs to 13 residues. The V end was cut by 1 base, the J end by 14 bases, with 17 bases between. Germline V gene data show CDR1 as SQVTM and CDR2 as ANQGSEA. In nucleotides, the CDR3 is TGCAGCGTTGAAGGACCCAAACAGGGATTTCTGTTTTTT. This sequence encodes CSVEGPKQGFLFF. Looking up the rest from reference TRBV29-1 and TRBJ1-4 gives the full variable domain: SAVISQKPSRDICQRGTSLTIQCQVDSQVTMMFWYRQQPGQSLTLIATANQGSEATYESGFVIDKFPISRPNLTFSTLTVSNMSPEDSSIYLCSVEGPKQGFLFFGSGTQLSVL.

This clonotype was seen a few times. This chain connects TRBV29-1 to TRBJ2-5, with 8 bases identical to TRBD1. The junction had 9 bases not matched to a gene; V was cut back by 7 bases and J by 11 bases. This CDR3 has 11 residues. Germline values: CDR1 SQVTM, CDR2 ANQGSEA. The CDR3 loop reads CSAGTGREQYF. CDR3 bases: TGCAGCGCCGGGACAGGCAGAGAGCAGTACTTC. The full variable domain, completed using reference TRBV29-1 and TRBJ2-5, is SAVISQKPSRDICQRGTSLTIQCQVDSQVTMMFWYRQQPGQSLTLIATANQGSEATYESGFVIDKFPISRPNLTFSTLTVSNMSPEDSSIYLCSAGTGREQYFGPGTRLLVL.

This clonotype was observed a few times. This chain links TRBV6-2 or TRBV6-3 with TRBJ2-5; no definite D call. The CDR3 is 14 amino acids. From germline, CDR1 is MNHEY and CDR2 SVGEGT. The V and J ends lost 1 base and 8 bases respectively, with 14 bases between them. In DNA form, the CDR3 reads TGTGCCAGCAGTTACTTGGGCGGAGTCGAAACCCAGTACTTC. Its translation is CASSYLGGVETQYF.

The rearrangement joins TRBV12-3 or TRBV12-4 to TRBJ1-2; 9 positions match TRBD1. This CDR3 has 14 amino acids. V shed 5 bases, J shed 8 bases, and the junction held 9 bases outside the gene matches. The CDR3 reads CASSPVGQGAGYTF. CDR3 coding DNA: TGTGCCAGCAGTCCTGTGGGACAGGGCGCGGGCTACACCTTC.

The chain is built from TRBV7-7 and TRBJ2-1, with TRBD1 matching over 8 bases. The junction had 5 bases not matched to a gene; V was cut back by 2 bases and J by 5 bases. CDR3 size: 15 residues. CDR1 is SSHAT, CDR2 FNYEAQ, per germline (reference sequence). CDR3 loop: CASSLSPDRDNEQFF. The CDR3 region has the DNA TGTGCCAGCAGCTTATCACCGGACAGGGACAATGAGCAGTTCTTC.

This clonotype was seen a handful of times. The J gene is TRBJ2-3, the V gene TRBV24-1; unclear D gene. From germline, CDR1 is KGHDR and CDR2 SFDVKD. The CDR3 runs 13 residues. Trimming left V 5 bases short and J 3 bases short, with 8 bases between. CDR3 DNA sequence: TGTGCCACCAGTGTCGCAAGTACAGATACGCAGTATTTT. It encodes CATSVASTDTQYF.

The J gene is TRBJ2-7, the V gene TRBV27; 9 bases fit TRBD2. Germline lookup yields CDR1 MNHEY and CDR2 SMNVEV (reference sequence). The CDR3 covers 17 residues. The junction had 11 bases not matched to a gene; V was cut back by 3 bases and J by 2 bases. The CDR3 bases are TGTGCCAGCAGTTTGATCTATAGCGGGAGAGGGACCTACGAGCAGTACTTC. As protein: CASSLIYSGRGTYEQYF.

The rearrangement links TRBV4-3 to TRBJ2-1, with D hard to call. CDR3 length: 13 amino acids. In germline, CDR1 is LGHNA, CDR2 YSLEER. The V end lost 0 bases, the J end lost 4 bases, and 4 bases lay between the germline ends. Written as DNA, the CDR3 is TGCGCCAGCAGCCAAGAATTATACAATGAGCAGTTCTTC. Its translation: CASSQELYNEQFF.

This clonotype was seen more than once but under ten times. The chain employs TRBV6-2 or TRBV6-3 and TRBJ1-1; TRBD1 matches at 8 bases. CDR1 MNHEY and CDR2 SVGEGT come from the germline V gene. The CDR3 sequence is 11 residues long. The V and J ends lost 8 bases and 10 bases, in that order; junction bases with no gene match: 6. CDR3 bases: TGTGCCAGCGGTTGGACAGGGCTAGCTTTCTTT. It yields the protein CASGWTGLAFF.

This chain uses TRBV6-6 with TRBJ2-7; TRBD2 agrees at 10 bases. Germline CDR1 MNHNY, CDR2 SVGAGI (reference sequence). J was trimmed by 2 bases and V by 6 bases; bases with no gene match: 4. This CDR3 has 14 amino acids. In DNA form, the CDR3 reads TGTGCCAGCAGAGCGACTAGCGGGCCCTACGAGCAGTACTTC. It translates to CASRATSGPYEQYF.

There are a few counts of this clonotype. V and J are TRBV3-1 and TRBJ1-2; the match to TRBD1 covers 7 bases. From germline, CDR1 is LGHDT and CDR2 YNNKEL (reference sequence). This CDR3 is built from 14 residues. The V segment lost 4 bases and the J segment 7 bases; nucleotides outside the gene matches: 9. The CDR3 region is CASSLSQGVGGYTF. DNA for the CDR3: TGTGCCAGCAGCCTCAGCCAGGGGGTGGGTGGCTACACCTTC.

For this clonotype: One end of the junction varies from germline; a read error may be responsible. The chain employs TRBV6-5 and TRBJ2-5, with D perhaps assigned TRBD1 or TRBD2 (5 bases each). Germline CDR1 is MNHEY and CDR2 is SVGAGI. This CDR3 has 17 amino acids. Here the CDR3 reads CASSYGSGRRTQETQHF. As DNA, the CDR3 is TGTGCCAGCAGTTACGGGTCGGGACGGCGGACGCAAGAGACCCAGCACTTC.

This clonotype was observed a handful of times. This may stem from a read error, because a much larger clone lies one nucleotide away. The CDR3 DNA sequence: TGCAGTGCTAGAGATAAAGCCGGGGAGCTGTTTTTT. Amino acids: CSARDKAGELFF. The V call is TRBV20-1, the J call TRBJ2-2; no definite D call. This CDR3 has 12 residues. V was clipped by 0 bases and J by 6 bases, with 5 bases between them. Germline lookup yields CDR1 DFQATT and CDR2 SNEGSKA (reference sequence).

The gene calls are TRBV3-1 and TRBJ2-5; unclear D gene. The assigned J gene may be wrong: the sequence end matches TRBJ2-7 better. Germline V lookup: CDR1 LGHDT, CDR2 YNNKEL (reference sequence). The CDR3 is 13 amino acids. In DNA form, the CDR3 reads TGTGCCAGCAGCCAAGAACAGAACTACGAGCAGTACTTC. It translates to CASSQEQNYEQYF.

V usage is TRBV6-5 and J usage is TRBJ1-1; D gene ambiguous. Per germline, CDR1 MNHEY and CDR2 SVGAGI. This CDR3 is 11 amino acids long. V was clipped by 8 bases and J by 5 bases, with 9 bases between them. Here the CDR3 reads CASAEGTEAFF. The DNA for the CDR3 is TGTGCCAGCGCAGAAGGAACTGAAGCTTTCTTT.